One and the same sample provided the 27 T cell receptor beta chains below, sequenced in a study of blood T cell repertoires in COVID-19. Sequencing was performed with immunoSEQ multiplex PCR; in TCRdb, only in-frame clones are kept and a portion is missing. The table has 150,000 to 200,000 clones, about 91% seen once. Input material: PBMCs or T cells enriched from blood (not recorded which). These receptors all stem from a middle-aged woman with acute COVID-19.

The chain is built from TRBV12-3 or TRBV12-4 and TRBJ1-1; D possibly corresponds to TRBD1 (5 bases). The CDR3 contains 11 residues. Trimming cost V 5 bases and J 5 bases, with 6 bases left between them. The CDR3 nucleotides are TGTGCCAGCAGTCCAGGGACTGAAGCTTTCTTT. Translating it yields CASSPGTEAFF.

This chain joins TRBV29-1 and TRBJ2-1; 14 positions match TRBD2. Unmatched junction bases numbered 5, after V lost 1 base and J lost 9 bases. Germline loops: CDR1 SQVTM, CDR2 ANQGSEA. The length of the CDR3 is 15 residues. The CDR3 DNA is TGCAGCGTTGAAGGGACTAGCGGGAGGATAGGTGAGCAGTTCTTC. This gives the protein CSVEGTSGRIGEQFF.

This chain uses TRBV19 with TRBJ1-1, with D tentatively TRBD1 (6 bases). Per germline, CDR1 LNHDA and CDR2 SQIVND (reference sequence). The CDR3 spans 13 residues. Trimming took off 6 bases at V and 3 bases at J, with 11 bases between the two ends. CDR3 loop: CASSWGGHTEAFF. The CDR3 bases are TGTGCCAGTAGCTGGGGGGGGCACACTGAAGCTTTCTTT.

The genes are TRBV10-3 and TRBJ2-1; 9 positions match TRBD2. CDR3 length: 16 amino acids. After removal of 0 bases from V and 7 bases from J, the junction contained 7 bases not matched to a gene. CDR1 is ENHRY and CDR2 is SYGVKD in the germline V gene. CDR3 nucleotides: TGTGCCATCAGTGAGTCGTGGGGTAGCGGGGGAAATGAGCAGTTCTTC. Amino acid sequence: CAISESWGSGGNEQFF.

The sample holds one count of this clone. The rearrangement links TRBV30 to TRBJ2-5, with D possibly TRBD2 on 6 matching bases. Germline V gene data show CDR1 as GTSNPN and CDR2 as SVGIG (reference sequence). Deletions cut 4 bases from V and 1 base from J, with 10 bases between. This CDR3 has 13 residues. CDR3 in amino acids: CAWIGGFQETQYF. DNA of the CDR3: TGTGCCTGGATTGGAGGGTTCCAAGAGACCCAGTACTTC.

The gene calls are TRBV7-8 and TRBJ2-3; TRBD2 matches at 7 bases. This CDR3 region has 17 residues. Germline lookup yields CDR1 SGHVS and CDR2 FQNEAQ. V lost 5 bases, J lost 6 bases, and 17 bases stayed unmatched. CDR3 coding DNA: TGTGCCAGCAGCGCCTTTGCGGGGGACCGCCCGAGGGATACGCAGTATTTT. Amino acid sequence: CASSAFAGDRPRDTQYF.

The chain is built from TRBV21-1 and TRBJ2-7; TRBD1 was called by the table and not checked on the DNA. TRBV21-1 is assigned pseudogene status. The CDR3 sequence is 17 residues long. The CDR3 nucleotides read TGTGCCAGCAGCGAACCAGCGGGACAGGGTATCGCCTACGAGCAGTACTTC. This translates into CASSEPAGQGIAYEQYF.

The CDR3 region is CASSLGQYNEQFF. The CDR3 region has the DNA TGTGCCAGCAGCCTCGGACAGTACAATGAGCAGTTCTTC. The chain is built from TRBV7-9 and TRBJ2-1, with D perhaps TRBD1 (6 bases). V was clipped by 5 bases and J by 4 bases, with 9 bases between them. Looked up from germline, CDR1 is SEHNR and CDR2 is FQNEAQ (reference sequence). The CDR3 spans 13 residues.

The chain employs TRBV27 and TRBJ1-5; D is perhaps TRBD1 (5 bases). The CDR3 is 13 amino acids. V gave up 1 base and J gave up 7 bases, with 8 bases separating them. Germline CDR1 is MNHEY and CDR2 is SMNVEV (reference sequence). In nucleotides, the CDR3 is TGTGCCAGCAGTTTATGGGGGGGGCAGCCCCAGCATTTT. This codes for CASSLWGGQPQHF.

Here the CDR3 DNA reads TGTGCCAGCAGCCCCCTCATGACAATCCAAGAGACCCAGTACTTC. The encoded protein is CASSPLMTIQETQYF. The chain recombines TRBV6-2 or TRBV6-3 with TRBJ2-5; no definite D call. V lost 6 bases to trimming and J lost 1 base, with 15 bases between them. Germline assignment: CDR1 MNHEY and CDR2 SVGEGT. The CDR3 runs 15 residues.

The genes are TRBV6-1 and TRBJ2-3; 11 bases fit TRBD2. The trim removed 0 bases at V and 5 bases at J, leaving 4 bases unmatched. Germline values: CDR1 MNHNS, CDR2 SASEGT. The CDR3 is 16 residues long. The chain's CDR3 is CASSEAGTSGGDTQYF. In DNA, the CDR3 is TGTGCCAGCAGTGAAGCGGGGACTAGCGGTGGAGATACGCAGTATTTT.

The rearrangement joins TRBV5-6 to TRBJ2-1; D is undetermined. V was pared by 4 bases and J by 8 bases, with 16 bases between. CDR1 SGHDT and CDR2 YYEEEE come from the germline V gene. The CDR3 spans 14 residues. The CDR3 DNA reads as TGTGCCAGCAGCCGCTGGTTCGAGGTTGATGAGCAGTTCTTC. Protein product: CASSRWFEVDEQFF.

The chain recombines TRBV12-3 or TRBV12-4 with TRBJ1-5; possible D gene TRBD1, 5 bases. Trimming removed 4 bases from V and 6 bases from J, with 7 bases in between. This CDR3 comprises 12 residues. Here the CDR3 reads CASSYRGQPQHF. The CDR3 region has the DNA TGTGCCAGCAGTTATAGGGGTCAGCCCCAGCATTTT.

This clone was seen only once. The chain joins TRBV28 to TRBJ2-7; TRBD1 agrees at 8 bases. This CDR3 spans 13 amino acids. V lost 5 bases and J lost 1; bases outside the gene matches: 1. CDR1 is MDHEN and CDR2 is SYDVKM in the germline V gene. The CDR3 sequence: CASSHRGSYEQYF. CDR3 nucleotide sequence: TGTGCCAGCAGTCACAGGGGGTCCTACGAGCAGTACTTC.

CDR3: CASSVEASGGVGEQYF. Here the CDR3 DNA reads TGTGCCAGCAGCGTAGAAGCTAGCGGGGGTGTAGGTGAGCAGTACTTC. V is TRBV9 and J is TRBJ2-7; 10 bases map to TRBD2. CDR3 length: 16 residues. Unmatched junction bases numbered 10, after V lost 0 bases and J lost 7 bases. Germline values: CDR1 SGDLS, CDR2 YYNGEE.

The chain joins TRBV14 to TRBJ2-7; tentatively, D is TRBD2 (5 bases). Between the trimmed V and J ends, which lost 2 bases and 2 bases, there was a span of 10 bases. This CDR3 has 14 residues. CDR1 and CDR2 from the germline V gene are SGHDN and FVKESK. In nucleotides, the CDR3 is TGTGCCAGCAGCCAACGGACGGGAACCTACGAGCAGTACTTC. It codes for CASSQRTGTYEQYF.

The gene calls are TRBV6-1 and TRBJ2-5; the match to TRBD1 covers 8 bases. Germline CDR1 and CDR2: MNHNS and SASEGT. This CDR3 contains 17 residues. Germline trimming cut 4 bases from V and 8 bases from J; bases unmatched to any gene: 18. The DNA of the CDR3 is TGTGCCAGCAGTGCTTCAGGGGGCCAATCGTCCAAGGGTACCCAGTACTTC. Translating it yields CASSASGGQSSKGTQYF.

This sequence joins TRBV19 and TRBJ2-1, with 9 bases lining up with TRBD1. Germline CDR1 and CDR2: LNHDA and SQIVND (reference sequence). V shed 3 bases and J 3 bases; nucleotides not matched to a gene: 9. The CDR3 has 17 residues. CDR3: CASSIQQGAEYYNEQFF. For the CDR3, the DNA is TGTGCCAGTAGTATTCAACAGGGGGCAGAGTACTACAATGAGCAGTTCTTC.

The chain joins TRBV6-5 to TRBJ1-2; the D gene is possibly TRBD1 (5 bases). V was trimmed by 6 bases and J by 8 bases, leaving 19 bases between them. Germline V gene data show CDR1 as MNHEY and CDR2 as SVGAGI. The CDR3 consists of 14 residues. The CDR3 DNA reads TGTGCCAGCAGACGTGACAGCGAACTATGGGGCTACACCTTC. Translation: CASRRDSELWGYTF.

The CDR3 loop is CASSIDLLAGNQETQYF. The CDR3 nucleotides are TGTGCCAGTAGTATAGATCTACTAGCGGGGAATCAAGAGACCCAGTACTTC. The V gene is TRBV19, the J gene TRBJ2-5; 10 bases align to TRBD2. Germline values: CDR1 LNHDA, CDR2 SQIVND (reference sequence). Germline trimming cut 0 bases from V and 2 bases from J; bases unmatched to any gene: 6. The CDR3 sequence is 17 residues long.

This clone occurred a few times. The rearrangement uses TRBV2 and TRBJ2-7; D might be TRBD1 (5 bases). The V end lost 7 bases, the J end lost 2 bases, and 15 bases lay between the germline ends. Germline V gene data show CDR1 as SNHLY and CDR2 as FYNNEI. The CDR3 sequence is 14 residues long. CDR3 loop: CASIEGGAPYEQYF. The DNA of the CDR3 is TGTGCCAGCATCGAAGGTGGGGCACCCTACGAGCAGTACTTC.

The J gene is TRBJ1-1, the V gene TRBV4-1; D gene ambiguous. Germline V gene sequence: CDR1 MGHRA, CDR2 YSYEKL. CDR3 length: 15 amino acids. Trimming left V 2 bases short and J 3 bases short, with 13 bases between. The CDR3 loop reads CASSQYLEPYTEAFF. The CDR3 DNA follows: TGCGCCAGCAGCCAATATTTGGAGCCCTACACTGAAGCTTTCTTT.

The chain has TRBV19 and TRBJ1-1, with a tentative D call TRBD1 (5 bases). Trimming took 3 bases from V and 5 from J, leaving 10 bases between them. Looked up from germline, CDR1 is LNHDA and CDR2 is SQIVND (reference sequence). The CDR3 is made up of 13 amino acids. This chain's CDR3 is CASSINGGTEAFF. CDR3 DNA sequence: TGTGCCAGTAGTATCAACGGGGGGACTGAAGCTTTCTTT.

The chain joins TRBV24-1 to TRBJ1-6, with 9 bases lining up with TRBD1. Germline V CDR1 and CDR2: KGHDR, SFDVKD. V trimming: 8 bases; J trimming: 1 base; junction bases outside the gene matches: 5. The CDR3 is 16 amino acids. The CDR3: CATTPDRGSYNSPLHF. DNA of the CDR3: TGTGCCACCACCCCAGACAGGGGGTCCTATAATTCACCCCTCCACTTT.

V is TRBV5-1 and J is TRBJ2-7, with TRBD2 as a possible D gene (5 bases). Germline assignment: CDR1 SGHRS and CDR2 YFSETQ. Trimming stripped 1 base from V and 7 bases from J, with 12 bases between. The length of the CDR3 is 13 residues. The CDR3 loop is CASSLPTSGEQYF. The CDR3 DNA is TGCGCCAGCAGCTTGCCGACGTCGGGGGAGCAGTACTTC.

This chain uses TRBV5-1 with TRBJ2-1; 12 positions match TRBD2. V gave up 4 bases and J gave up 8 bases; unmatched junction bases: 7. The CDR3 length is 15 residues. CDR1 and CDR2 (germline): SGHRS, YFSETQ. In DNA, the CDR3 is TGCGCCAGCAGCGAAACAGGACTAGCGGGGTATGAGCAGTTCTTC. Translating gives CASSETGLAGYEQFF.

The chain carries TRBV7-2 and TRBJ2-1, with 7 bases lining up with TRBD2. Germline assignment: CDR1 SGHTA and CDR2 FQGNSA. V lost 4 bases to trimming and J lost 4 bases; unmatched junction nucleotides: 7. The CDR3 runs 15 residues. Here the CDR3 reads CASSSGQRGYNEQFF. The DNA of the CDR3 is TGTGCCAGCAGCTCAGGGCAGCGGGGATACAATGAGCAGTTCTTC.